These T cell receptor beta chains were read from a single sample in a study of molecular identifiers for immune sequencing clone quantification. MiXCR, run by TCRdb on the PCR reads, gives a single entry per CDR3 protein. This sample has roughly 100,000 distinct CDR3 sequences, with about 35% found just once. The sample was naive CD8+ T cells from blood, with Jurkat cell RNA spiked in. Receptors originate from a human donor in good health. Some libraries in this study had Jurkat cell RNA spiked in. The conserved cysteine and the conserved F or W are not part of the CDR3 here. The D gene is left open where the match is weak. Only some rows state a clone size, as once, few, many or a class for expanded clones.

cdr3_length d_call j_call clone_size v_call cdr3_aa
13 TRBD1 TRBJ1-5 few TRBV4-3 ASSQVTGSNQPQH
12 TRBD2 TRBJ2-7 - TRBV27 ATRPGTSGYEQY
14 - TRBJ1-1 - TRBV6-2/TRBV6-3 ASSYRFFRGDTVAF
13 TRBD2 TRBJ2-1 - TRBV7-2 ASSGLAGVNNEQF
11 - TRBJ1-1 many TRBV6-1 ASSPGQLLEAF
13 - TRBJ2-7 few TRBV28 ASSPAQGRRYEQY
10 - TRBJ1-2 few TRBV29-1 SVRVGGYGYT
11 - TRBJ2-5 - TRBV14 ASSLWGMETQY
12 - TRBJ1-2 few TRBV9 ASSVDGLLYGYT
14 - TRBJ2-3 - TRBV4-1 ACSLSRYQITDTQY
13 TRBD2 TRBJ2-7 few TRBV4-3 ASSQDPGLATEQY
10 TRBD1 TRBJ1-5 - TRBV19 ATQTGSQPQH
12 - TRBJ1-1 few TRBV4-3 ASSQHKMNTEAF
14 TRBD1 TRBJ1-1 - TRBV28 ASSPRQGGIGTEAF
10 - TRBJ1-1 many TRBV19 ASSMGATEAF
11 TRBD1 TRBJ2-7 few TRBV7-9 ASSSGGRYEQY
14 - TRBJ2-3 - TRBV2 ASGGSRDKHTDTQY
15 - TRBJ2-5 few TRBV6-6 ASSYSSERGPQETQY
12 TRBD1 TRBJ1-6 - TRBV28 ASSFGTANSPLH
13 TRBD2 TRBJ2-3 many TRBV7-9 ASTGLAGYSDTQY
13 TRBD2 TRBJ2-2 - TRBV12-3/TRBV12-4 ASSFLSGRAGELF
14 TRBD2 TRBJ2-5 many TRBV28 ASSIGLAEYQETQY
14 TRBD2 TRBJ2-1 - TRBV3-1 ASSQAGWEGPDEQF
13 TRBD2 TRBJ2-1 - TRBV19 ASSIDGTSWNEQF
13 - TRBJ2-3 - TRBV6-1 ASSDGTWGPDTQY
13 TRBD1 TRBJ2-5 few TRBV2 ASGYSTGDPETQY
11 - TRBJ2-1 - TRBV12-3/TRBV12-4 ASSLLVAGEQF
10 - TRBJ2-7 few TRBV12-3/TRBV12-4 ASSGTTYEQY
11 - TRBJ2-3 - TRBV4-3 ASSQPSTDTQY
13 TRBD1 TRBJ2-7 few TRBV7-9 ASSKTGGVSYEQY
14 TRBD1 TRBJ1-1 few TRBV28 ASSLLGGAENTEAF
11 - TRBJ2-5 few TRBV6-2/TRBV6-3 ATWFGLRETQY
13 TRBD2 TRBJ2-2 few TRBV5-6 ASSLAGGDTGELF
13 - TRBJ1-4 few TRBV11-2 ASSLYGQGPEKLF
12 TRBD1 TRBJ2-5 - TRBV10-3 AISDWTGGETQY
11 TRBD1 TRBJ2-4 few TRBV12-3/TRBV12-4 ASRSGQGYIQY